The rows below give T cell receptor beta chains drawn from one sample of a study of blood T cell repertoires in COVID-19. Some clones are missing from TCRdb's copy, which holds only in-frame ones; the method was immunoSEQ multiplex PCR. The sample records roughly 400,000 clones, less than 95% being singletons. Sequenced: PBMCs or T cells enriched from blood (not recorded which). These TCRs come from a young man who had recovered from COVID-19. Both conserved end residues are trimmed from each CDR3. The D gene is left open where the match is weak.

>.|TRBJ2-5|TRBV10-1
ASSFAGTEETQY
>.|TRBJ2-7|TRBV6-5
ASSQGHQEY
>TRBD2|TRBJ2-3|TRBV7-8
ASSLTGGPADTQY
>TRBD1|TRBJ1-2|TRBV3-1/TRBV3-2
ASSQPGTGGVYGYT
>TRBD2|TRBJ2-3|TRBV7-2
ASSLKISGPDTQY
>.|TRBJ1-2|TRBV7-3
ASSFLGQRGYT
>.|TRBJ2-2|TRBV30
AWSRVYVSDTGELF
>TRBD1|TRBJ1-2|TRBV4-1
ASSPSRGQGAPGYT
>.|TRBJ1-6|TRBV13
ASSLGLGYSPLH
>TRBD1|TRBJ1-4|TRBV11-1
ASSSGTGGEKLF
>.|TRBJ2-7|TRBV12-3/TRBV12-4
ASSPTDYYEQY
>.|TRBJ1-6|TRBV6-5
ASRTSQANNSPLH
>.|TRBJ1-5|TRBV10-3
AISEEYSNQPQH
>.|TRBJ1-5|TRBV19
ASRQYKDQPQH
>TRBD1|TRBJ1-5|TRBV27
ASSLQGTLVQPQH
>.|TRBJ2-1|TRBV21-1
ASSFRDRGYNEQF
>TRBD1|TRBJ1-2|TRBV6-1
ASSEIRGQGSNYGYT
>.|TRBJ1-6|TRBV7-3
ASSLTGSPLH
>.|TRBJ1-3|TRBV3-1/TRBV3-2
ASSGRADSGNTIY
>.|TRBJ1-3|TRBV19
ASSIEQASSGNTIY